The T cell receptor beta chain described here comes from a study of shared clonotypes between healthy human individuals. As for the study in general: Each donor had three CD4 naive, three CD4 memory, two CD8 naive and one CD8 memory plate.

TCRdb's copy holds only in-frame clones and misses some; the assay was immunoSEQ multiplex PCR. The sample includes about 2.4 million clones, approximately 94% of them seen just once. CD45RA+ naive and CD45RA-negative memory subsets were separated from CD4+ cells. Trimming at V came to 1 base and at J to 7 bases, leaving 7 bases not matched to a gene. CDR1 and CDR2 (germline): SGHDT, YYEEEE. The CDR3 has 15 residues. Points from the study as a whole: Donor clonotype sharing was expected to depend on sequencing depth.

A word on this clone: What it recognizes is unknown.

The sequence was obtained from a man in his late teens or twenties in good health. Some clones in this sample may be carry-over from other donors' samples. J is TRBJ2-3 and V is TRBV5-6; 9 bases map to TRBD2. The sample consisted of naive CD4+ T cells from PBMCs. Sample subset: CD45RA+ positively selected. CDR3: CASSLRLAGSYTQYF. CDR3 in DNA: TGTGCCAGCAGCTTGAGGCTAGCGGGGTCCTATACGCAGTATTTT.